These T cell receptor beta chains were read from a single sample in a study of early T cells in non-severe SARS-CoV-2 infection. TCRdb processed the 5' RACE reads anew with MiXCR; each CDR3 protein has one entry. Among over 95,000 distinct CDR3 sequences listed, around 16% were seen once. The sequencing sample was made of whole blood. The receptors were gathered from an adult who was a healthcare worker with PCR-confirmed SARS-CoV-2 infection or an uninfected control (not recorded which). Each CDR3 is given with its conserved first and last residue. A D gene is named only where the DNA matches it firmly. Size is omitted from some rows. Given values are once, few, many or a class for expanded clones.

TGTGCCAGCAGGGGGCCCGGTACGCAGTATTTT CASRGPGTQYF TRBJ2-3 - TRBV28 -
TGTGCCAGCAGCCCTATCGGGACAACAGATACGCAGTATTTT CASSPIGTTDTQYF TRBJ2-3 - TRBV14 -
TGTGCCAGCAGCCCCGACAGGAACACTTACAATGAGCAGTTCTTC CASSPDRNTYNEQFF TRBJ2-1 - TRBV28 few
TGTGCCAGCAGCTTTGACACAGGGCCCAATGAGCAGTTCTTC CASSFDTGPNEQFF TRBJ2-1 - TRBV11-3 few
TGTGCCAGCAGCCCGACAGGATTTGAGAATTATAATTCACCCCTCCACTTT CASSPTGFENYNSPLHF TRBJ1-6 - TRBV12-3/TRBV12-4 -
TGTGCCAGCAGTTCAGGGACTACCGGGGAGCTGTTTTTT CASSSGTTGELFF TRBJ2-2 - TRBV27 -
TGTGCCAGCAGCCCCACATCTTCTTCACCCCTCCACTTT CASSPTSSSPLHF TRBJ1-6 - TRBV7-2 -
TGTGCCAGCAGCGTACAGACTAGCGGGGAGCTGTTTTTT CASSVQTSGELFF TRBJ2-2 - TRBV9 few
TGTGCCAGCACCGAATCCCGAAAACCCCTCCACTTT CASTESRKPLHF TRBJ1-6 - TRBV27 few
TGCAGCGTTTCCGGGGCAGACGGGACTGAAGCTTTCTTT CSVSGADGTEAFF TRBJ1-1 - TRBV29-1 -
TGTGCCAGCAGCTCCGGCTCGAGGGGCATTGAAGCTTTCTTT CASSSGSRGIEAFF TRBJ1-1 - TRBV7-9 few
TGCAGCGTTGTTTTAGACAGGTCCTACGAGCAGTACTTC CSVVLDRSYEQYF TRBJ2-7 - TRBV29-1 many
TGCAGTGCTGCCAGGGGGAGATACGAGCAGTACTTC CSAARGRYEQYF TRBJ2-7 TRBD1 TRBV20-1 few
TGTGCCAGCAGTTTTCAGTACGAGCAGTACTTC CASSFQYEQYF TRBJ2-7 - TRBV7-8 -
TGCAGTGCTAGGGAGAGCCCTGCTAACTATGGCTACACCTTC CSARESPANYGYTF TRBJ1-2 - TRBV20-1 few
TGTGCCAGCAGTCAGAGCCCGAGAGGAAACACCATATATTTT CASSQSPRGNTIYF TRBJ1-3 - TRBV2 -
TGTGCCAGCAGTTACGGCCGGCGGGAGGACGAGCAGTACTTC CASSYGRREDEQYF TRBJ2-7 TRBD2 TRBV6-5 few
TGCAGTGCTAGAGAAAAGGGGGCTAATGAAAAACTGTTTTTT CSAREKGANEKLFF TRBJ1-4 - TRBV20-1 -
TGTGCCAGCAGACGATGGGAGGCAGGGGGCCGCAATCAGCCCCAGCATTTT CASRRWEAGGRNQPQHF TRBJ1-5 TRBD1 TRBV6-5 few
TGTGCCAGCAGCTTAGAGGGGGATACGCAGTATTTT CASSLEGDTQYF TRBJ2-3 - TRBV11-2 many
TGTGCCAGCAGCTCCGAGGGGGCAGATACGCAGTATTTT CASSSEGADTQYF TRBJ2-3 - TRBV9 -
TGTGCCAGCAGTTATAGCGGGGGGTTGACACCCCTCCACTTT CASSYSGGLTPLHF TRBJ1-6 - TRBV12-3/TRBV12-4 few
TGTGCCAGCAGCTTAAGGGAGACCCAGCACTTC CASSLRETQHF TRBJ2-5 - TRBV7-9 -
TGTGCCAGCAGTCCGCCTAATTCACCCCTCCACTTT CASSPPNSPLHF TRBJ1-6 - TRBV12-3/TRBV12-4 many
TGTGCCAGCGGTGAAGGGAGCTATAATTCACCCCTCCACTTT CASGEGSYNSPLHF TRBJ1-6 - TRBV6-1 many
TGTGCCAGCAGCCCCTGGACAGGGACATTGGACACTGAAGCTTTCTTT CASSPWTGTLDTEAFF TRBJ1-1 TRBD1 TRBV7-9 few
TGTGCCAGCTCACCCCCCGGGACAGCCTTCTACGAGCAGTACTTC CASSPPGTAFYEQYF TRBJ2-7 TRBD1 TRBV18 -
TGTGCCAGCAGCCTCCGACAGGGCCCGGGGCAGTACTTC CASSLRQGPGQYF TRBJ2-7 TRBD1 TRBV7-8 once
TGCAGCGCCTTTATTGGGTACACCGGGGAGCTGTTTTTT CSAFIGYTGELFF TRBJ2-2 - TRBV29-1 few
TGTGCCAGCAGCTTAGTTCTGAACACTGAAGCTTTCTTT CASSLVLNTEAFF TRBJ1-1 - TRBV7-2 few
TGTGCCAGCAGTTATGAGGTTTCGGCGTCCTACGAGCAGTACTTC CASSYEVSASYEQYF TRBJ2-7 - TRBV6-6 few
TGTGCCAGCAGTGCAGGGGATGGCTACACCTTC CASSAGDGYTF TRBJ1-2 - TRBV7-6 few
TGTGCCAGCAGTGAACTAAGACAGGGTAATACGCAGTATTTT CASSELRQGNTQYF TRBJ2-3 TRBD1 TRBV6-1 -
TGTGCCAGCACCGAGGGGGGGCAAGAGACCCAGTACTTC CASTEGGQETQYF TRBJ2-5 - TRBV28 -
TGTGCCAGCAGCTTAAGGGCGGTTCGAACTAGCACAGATACGCAGTATTTT CASSLRAVRTSTDTQYF TRBJ2-3 - TRBV7-8 -
TGTGCCAGCAGCTTTACGGGAGACACCGGGGAGCTGTTTTTT CASSFTGDTGELFF TRBJ2-2 - TRBV11-2 few
TGTGCCAGCAGCCCCCCCCCAGACAGGGGCACTGAAGCTTTCTTT CASSPPPDRGTEAFF TRBJ1-1 TRBD1 TRBV9 few
TGTGCCAGCAATCAGGGAGGAAACACAGATACGCAGTATTTT CASNQGGNTDTQYF TRBJ2-3 - TRBV14 -
TGTGCCAGCAGCTTAGCGAAGGGTAGCGGGGACACCTACCAAGAGACCCAGTACTTC CASSLAKGSGDTYQETQYF TRBJ2-5 TRBD2 TRBV7-2 few
TGTGCCACCAGCAGAGATCGGGGAGGGTGGGGCAGCCGATACAATGAGCAGTTCTTC CATSRDRGGWGSRYNEQFF TRBJ2-1 TRBD2 TRBV15 -
TGCAGTGCTAGAGCGTATACCTACAATGAGCAGTTCTTC CSARAYTYNEQFF TRBJ2-1 - TRBV20-1 -